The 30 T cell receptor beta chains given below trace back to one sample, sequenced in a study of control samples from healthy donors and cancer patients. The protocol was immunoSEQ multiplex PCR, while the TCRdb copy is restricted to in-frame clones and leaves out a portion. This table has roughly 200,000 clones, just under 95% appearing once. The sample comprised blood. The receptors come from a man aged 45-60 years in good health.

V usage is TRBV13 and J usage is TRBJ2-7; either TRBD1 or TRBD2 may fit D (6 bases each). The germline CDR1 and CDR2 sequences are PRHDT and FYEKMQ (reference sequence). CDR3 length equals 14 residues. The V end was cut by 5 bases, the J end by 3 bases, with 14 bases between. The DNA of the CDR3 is TGTGCCAGCAGCCGGGGGCCGGGGGACTACGAGCAGTACGTC. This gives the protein CASSRGPGDYEQYV.

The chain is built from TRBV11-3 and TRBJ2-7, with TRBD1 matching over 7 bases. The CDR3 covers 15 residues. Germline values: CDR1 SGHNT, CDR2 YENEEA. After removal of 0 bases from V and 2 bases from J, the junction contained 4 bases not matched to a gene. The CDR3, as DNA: TGTGCCAGCAGCTTAGAACCCGACAGGGCCTACGAGCAGTACGTC. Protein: CASSLEPDRAYEQYV.

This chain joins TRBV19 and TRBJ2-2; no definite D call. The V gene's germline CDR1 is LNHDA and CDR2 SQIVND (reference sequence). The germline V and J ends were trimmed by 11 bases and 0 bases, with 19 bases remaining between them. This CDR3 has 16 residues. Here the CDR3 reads CASTGSLTPNTGELFF. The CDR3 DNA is TGTGCCTCTACCGGATCCCTCACGCCGAACACCGGGGAGCTGTTTTTT.

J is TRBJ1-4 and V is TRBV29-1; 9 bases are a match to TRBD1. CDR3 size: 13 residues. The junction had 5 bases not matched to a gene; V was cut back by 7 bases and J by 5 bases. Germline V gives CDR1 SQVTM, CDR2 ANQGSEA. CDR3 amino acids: CSAKGQGNEKLFF. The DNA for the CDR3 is TGCAGCGCGAAAGGACAGGGGAATGAAAAACTGTTTTTT.

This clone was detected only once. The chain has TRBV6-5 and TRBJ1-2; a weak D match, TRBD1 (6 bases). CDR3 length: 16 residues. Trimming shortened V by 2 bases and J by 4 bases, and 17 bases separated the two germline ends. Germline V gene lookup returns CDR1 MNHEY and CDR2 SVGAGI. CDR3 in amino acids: CASSYGVRGAGYGYTF. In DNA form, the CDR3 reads TGTGCCAGCAGTTACGGGGTCAGGGGCGCGGGCTATGGCTACACCTTC.

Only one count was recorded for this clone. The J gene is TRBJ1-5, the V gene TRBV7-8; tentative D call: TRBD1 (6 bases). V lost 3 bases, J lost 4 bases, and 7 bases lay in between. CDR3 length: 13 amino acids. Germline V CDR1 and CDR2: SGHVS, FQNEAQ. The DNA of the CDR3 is TGTGCCAGCAGCTTTGACAGGAATCAGCCCCAGCATTTT. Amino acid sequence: CASSFDRNQPQHF.

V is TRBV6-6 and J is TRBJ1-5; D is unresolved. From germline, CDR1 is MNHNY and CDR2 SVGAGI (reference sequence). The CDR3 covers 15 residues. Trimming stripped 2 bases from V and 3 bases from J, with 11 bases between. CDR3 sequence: CASSYSMGYNQPQHF. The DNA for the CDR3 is TGTGCCAGCAGTTACAGTATGGGTTACAATCAGCCCCAGCATTTT.

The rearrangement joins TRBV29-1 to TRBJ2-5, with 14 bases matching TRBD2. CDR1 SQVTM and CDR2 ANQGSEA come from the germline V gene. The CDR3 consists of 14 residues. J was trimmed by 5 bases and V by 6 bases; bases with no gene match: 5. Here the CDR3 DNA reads TGCAGCGTGACTAGCGGGGGGGGATTGGAGACCCAGTACTTC. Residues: CSVTSGGGLETQYF.

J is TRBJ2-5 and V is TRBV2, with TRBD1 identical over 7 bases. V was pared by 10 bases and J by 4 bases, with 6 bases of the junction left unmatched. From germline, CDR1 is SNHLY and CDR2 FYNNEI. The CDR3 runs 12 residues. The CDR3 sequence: CATQGVSETQYF. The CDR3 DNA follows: TGTGCCACCCAGGGGGTCTCAGAGACCCAGTACTTC.

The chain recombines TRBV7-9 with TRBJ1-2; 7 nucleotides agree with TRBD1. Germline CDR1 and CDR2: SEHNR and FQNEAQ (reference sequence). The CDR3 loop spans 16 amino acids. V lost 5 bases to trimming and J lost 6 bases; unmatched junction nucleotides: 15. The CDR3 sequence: CASSPWDRQSAHGYTF. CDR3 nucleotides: TGTGCCAGCAGCCCTTGGGACAGACAGTCGGCCCATGGCTACACCTTC.

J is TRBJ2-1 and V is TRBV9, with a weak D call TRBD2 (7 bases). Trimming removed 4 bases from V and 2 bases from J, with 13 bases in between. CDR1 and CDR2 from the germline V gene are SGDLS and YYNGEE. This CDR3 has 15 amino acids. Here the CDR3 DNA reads TGTGCCAGCAGCCCCGAAGGGGGGGCCTACAATGAGCAGTTCTTC. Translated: CASSPEGGAYNEQFF.

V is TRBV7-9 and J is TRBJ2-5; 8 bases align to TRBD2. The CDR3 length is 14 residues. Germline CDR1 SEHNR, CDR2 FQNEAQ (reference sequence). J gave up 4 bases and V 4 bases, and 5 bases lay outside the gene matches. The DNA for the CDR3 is TGTGCCAGCAGCTACGGACTAGCATCAGAGACCCAGTACTTC. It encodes CASSYGLASETQYF.

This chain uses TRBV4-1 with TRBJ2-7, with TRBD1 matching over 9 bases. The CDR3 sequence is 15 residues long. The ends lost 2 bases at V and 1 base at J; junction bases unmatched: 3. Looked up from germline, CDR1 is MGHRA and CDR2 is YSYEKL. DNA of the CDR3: TGCGCCAGCAGCCAATCCGGGACAGGGTCCTACGAGCAGTACTTC. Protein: CASSQSGTGSYEQYF.

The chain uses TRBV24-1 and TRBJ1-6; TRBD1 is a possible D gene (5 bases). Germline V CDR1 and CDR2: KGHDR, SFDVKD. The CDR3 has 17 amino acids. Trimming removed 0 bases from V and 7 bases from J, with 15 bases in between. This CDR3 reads CATSDLIAGLRNSPLHF. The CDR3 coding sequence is TGTGCCACCAGTGATTTGATTGCAGGGCTTCGGAATTCACCCCTCCACTTT.

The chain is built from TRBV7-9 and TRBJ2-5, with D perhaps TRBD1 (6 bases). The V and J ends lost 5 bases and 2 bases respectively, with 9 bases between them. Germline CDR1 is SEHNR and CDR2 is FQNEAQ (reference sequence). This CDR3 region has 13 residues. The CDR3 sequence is CASSRTEQETQYF. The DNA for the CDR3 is TGTGCCAGCAGCCGGACAGAACAAGAGACCCAGTACTTC.

Here the CDR3 reads CATRTNTEAFF. In DNA form, the CDR3 reads TGTGCTACCCGCACGAACACTGAAGCTTTCTTT. The rearrangement joins TRBV6-6 to TRBJ1-1; unclear D gene. CDR3 length: 11 amino acids. Germline lookup yields CDR1 MNHNY and CDR2 SVGAGI (reference sequence).

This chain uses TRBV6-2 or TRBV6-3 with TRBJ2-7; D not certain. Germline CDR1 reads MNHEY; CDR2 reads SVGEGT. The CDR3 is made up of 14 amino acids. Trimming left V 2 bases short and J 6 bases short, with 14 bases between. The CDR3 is CASSYPTLNGEQYF. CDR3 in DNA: TGTGCCAGCAGTTACCCCACCCTTAACGGCGAGCAGTACTTC.

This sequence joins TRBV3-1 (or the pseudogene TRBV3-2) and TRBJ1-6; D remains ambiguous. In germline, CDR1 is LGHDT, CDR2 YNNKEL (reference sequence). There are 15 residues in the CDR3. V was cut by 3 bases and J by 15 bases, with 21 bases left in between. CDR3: CASSHLGQGRLDLHF. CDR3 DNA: TGTGCCAGCAGCCATCTCGGGCAAGGACGGCTGGACCTCCACTTT.

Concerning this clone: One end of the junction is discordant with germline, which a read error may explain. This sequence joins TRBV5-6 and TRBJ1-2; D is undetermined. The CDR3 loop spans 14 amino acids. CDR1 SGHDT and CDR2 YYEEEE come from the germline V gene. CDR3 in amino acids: CASTLEPRWSGYTF. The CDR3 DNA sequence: TGTGCCAGCACCTTGGAGCCGCGCTGGAGTGGCTACACCTTC.

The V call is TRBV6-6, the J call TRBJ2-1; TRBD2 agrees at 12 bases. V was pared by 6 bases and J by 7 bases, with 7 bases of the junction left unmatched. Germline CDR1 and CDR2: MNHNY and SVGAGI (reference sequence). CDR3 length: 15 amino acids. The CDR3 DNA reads TGTGCCAGCAGCGGAAGACTAGCGGGGGTTAATGAGCAGTTCTTC. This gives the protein CASSGRLAGVNEQFF.

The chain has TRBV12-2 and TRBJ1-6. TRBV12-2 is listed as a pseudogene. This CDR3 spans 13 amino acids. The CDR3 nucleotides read TGTGCAAGTCGCCGTACCCCGAGATCACCCCTCCACTTT. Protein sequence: CASRRTPRSPLHF.

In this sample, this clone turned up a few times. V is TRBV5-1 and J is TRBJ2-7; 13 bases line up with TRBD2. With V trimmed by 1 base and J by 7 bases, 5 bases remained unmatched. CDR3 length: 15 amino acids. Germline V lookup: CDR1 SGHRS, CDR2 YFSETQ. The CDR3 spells CASSLQTSGGIEQYF. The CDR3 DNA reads TGCGCCAGCAGCTTGCAGACTAGCGGGGGGATAGAGCAGTACTTC.

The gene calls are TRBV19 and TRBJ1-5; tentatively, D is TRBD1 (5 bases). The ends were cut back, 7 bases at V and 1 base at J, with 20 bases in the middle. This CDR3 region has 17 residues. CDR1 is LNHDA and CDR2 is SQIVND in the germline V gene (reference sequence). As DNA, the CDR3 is TGTGCCAGTACCCTCTGGGGTTTACAGGTGAGCAATCAGCCCCAGCATTTT. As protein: CASTLWGLQVSNQPQHF.

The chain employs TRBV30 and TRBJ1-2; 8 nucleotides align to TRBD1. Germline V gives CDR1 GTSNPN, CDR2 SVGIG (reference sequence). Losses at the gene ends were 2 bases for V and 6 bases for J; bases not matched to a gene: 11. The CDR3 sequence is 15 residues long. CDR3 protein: CAWSSMTGDFNGYTF. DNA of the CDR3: TGTGCCTGGAGTTCTATGACAGGGGATTTTAATGGCTACACCTTC.

The chain's CDR3 is CASSLGGGEIKV. As DNA, the CDR3 is TGTGCCAGCAGCTTAGGGGGTGGAGAGATAAAGGTC. The chain is built from TRBV11-2 and TRBJ2-7; D unclear. The germline V gene has CDR1 SGHAT and CDR2 FQNNGV. The CDR3 has 12 residues.

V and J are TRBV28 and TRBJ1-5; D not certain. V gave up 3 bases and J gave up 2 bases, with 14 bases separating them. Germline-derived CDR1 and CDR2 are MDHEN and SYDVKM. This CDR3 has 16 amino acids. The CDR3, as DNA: TGTGCCAGCAGTTTTGGTGGAGCCGGAGGCAATCAGCCCCAGCATTTT. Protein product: CASSFGGAGGNQPQHF.

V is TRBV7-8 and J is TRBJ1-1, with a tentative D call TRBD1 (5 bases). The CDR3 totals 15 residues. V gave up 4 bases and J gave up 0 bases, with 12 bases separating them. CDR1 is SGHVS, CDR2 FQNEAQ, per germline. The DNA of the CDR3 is TGTGCCAGCAGCTACCTGACAGACTTGAACACTGAAGCTTTCTTT. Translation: CASSYLTDLNTEAFF. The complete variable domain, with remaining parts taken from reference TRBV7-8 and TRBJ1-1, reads GAGVSQSPRYKVAKRGQDVALRCDPISGHVSLFWYQQALGQGPEFLTYFQNEAQLDKSGLPSDRFFAERPEGSVSTLKIQRTQQEDSAVYLCASSYLTDLNTEAFFGQGTRLTVV.

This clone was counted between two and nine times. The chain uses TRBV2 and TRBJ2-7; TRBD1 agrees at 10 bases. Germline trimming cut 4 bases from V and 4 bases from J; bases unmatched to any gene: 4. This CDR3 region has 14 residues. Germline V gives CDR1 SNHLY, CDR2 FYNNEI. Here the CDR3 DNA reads TGTGCCAGCAGTGCTGACAGGGGGCTTTACGAGCAGTACGTC. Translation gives CASSADRGLYEQYV.

CDR3 residues: CSVDRRGTQETQYF. For the CDR3, the DNA is TGCAGCGTCGACAGGCGGGGGACCCAAGAGACCCAGTACTTC. This chain joins TRBV29-1 and TRBJ2-5; tentatively, D is TRBD2 (7 bases). Germline assignment: CDR1 SQVTM and CDR2 ANQGSEA. V was cut by 6 bases and J by 1 base, with 15 bases left in between. This CDR3 contains 14 residues.

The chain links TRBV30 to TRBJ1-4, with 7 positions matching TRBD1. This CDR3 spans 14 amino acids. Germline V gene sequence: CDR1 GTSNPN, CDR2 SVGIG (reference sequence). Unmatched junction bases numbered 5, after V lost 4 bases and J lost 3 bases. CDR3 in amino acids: CAWNFGTANEKLFF. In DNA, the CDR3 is TGTGCCTGGAACTTCGGGACAGCTAATGAAAAACTGTTTTTT.